The 3 T cell receptor beta chains below all came from one sample that was sequenced in a study of PD-1 blockade in classical Hodgkin lymphoma. Data came from immunoSEQ multiplex PCR; TCRdb stores just in-frame clones and leaves some out. The sample carries more than 20,000 clones, less than 75% recorded once. Time point noted: cycle 4 day 1 (C4D1), after six to seven weeks of nivolumab. Each patient experienced a relapse that followed autologous stem cell transplantation, and brentuximab vedotin exposure varied. The source was peripheral blood mononuclear cells (PBMCs), collected before the fourth cycle of nivolumab. Receptor source: a human donor with classical Hodgkin lymphoma.

This clone was seen just once. The V gene is TRBV4-2, the J gene TRBJ1-2; D not certain. The CDR3 contains 17 residues. V was clipped by 0 bases and J by 4 bases, with 18 bases between them. Germline CDR1 is LGHNA and CDR2 is YNFKEQ. The CDR3 is CASSQDSDLPKGYGYTF. CDR3 bases: TGTGCCAGCAGCCAAGATTCGGACCTCCCTAAGGGCTATGGCTACACCTTC.

The rearrangement joins TRBV5-1 to TRBJ2-3; 13 bases align to TRBD2. Trimming at V came to 0 bases and at J to 5 bases, leaving 3 bases not matched to a gene. This CDR3 region has 16 residues. CDR1 and CDR2 from the germline V gene are SGHRS and YFSETQ. CDR3 nucleotides: TGCGCCAGCAGCTTGGAGGGACTAGCGGGGATAGATACGCAGTATTTT. It yields the protein CASSLEGLAGIDTQYF. Supplemented by reference TRBV5-1 and TRBJ2-3, the full variable domain reads KAGVTQTPRYLIKTRGQQVTLSCSPISGHRSVSWYQQTPGQGLQFLFEYFSETQRNKGNFPGRFSGRQFSNSRSEMNVSTLELGDSALYLCASSLEGLAGIDTQYFGPGTRLTVL.

The chain links TRBV7-3 to TRBJ2-2; D not resolved. The CDR3 has 14 amino acids. V was shortened by 5 bases and J by 6 bases, with 13 bases between the two germline ends. The germline CDR1 and CDR2 sequences are SGHTA and FQGTGA. Here the CDR3 DNA reads TGTGCCAGCAGCGTACTTGGGGTGGCCGGGGAGCTGTTTTTT. Translation gives CASSVLGVAGELFF.